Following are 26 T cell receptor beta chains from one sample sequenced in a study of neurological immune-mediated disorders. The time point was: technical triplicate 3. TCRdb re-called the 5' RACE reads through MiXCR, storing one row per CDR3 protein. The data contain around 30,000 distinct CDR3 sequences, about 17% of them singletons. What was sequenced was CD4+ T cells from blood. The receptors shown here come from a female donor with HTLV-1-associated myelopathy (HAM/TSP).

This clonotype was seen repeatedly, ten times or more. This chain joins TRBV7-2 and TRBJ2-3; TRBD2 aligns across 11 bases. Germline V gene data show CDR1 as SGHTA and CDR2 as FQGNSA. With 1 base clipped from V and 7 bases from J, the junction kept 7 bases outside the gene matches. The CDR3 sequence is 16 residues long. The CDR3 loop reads CASSLGSGGAGHTQYF. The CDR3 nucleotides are TGTGCCAGCAGCTTAGGTAGCGGGGGGGCCGGGCATACGCAGTATTTT.

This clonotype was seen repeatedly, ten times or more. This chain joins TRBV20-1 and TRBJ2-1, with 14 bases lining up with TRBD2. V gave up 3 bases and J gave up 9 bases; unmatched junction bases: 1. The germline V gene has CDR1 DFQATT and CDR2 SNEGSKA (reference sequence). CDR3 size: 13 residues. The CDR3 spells CSASGLAGGEQFF. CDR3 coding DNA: TGCAGTGCTAGTGGACTAGCGGGGGGTGAGCAGTTCTTC.

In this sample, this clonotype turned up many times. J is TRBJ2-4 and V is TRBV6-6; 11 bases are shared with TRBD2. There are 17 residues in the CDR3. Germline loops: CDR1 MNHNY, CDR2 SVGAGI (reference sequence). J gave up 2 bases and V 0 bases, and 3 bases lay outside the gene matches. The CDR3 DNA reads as TGTGCCAGCAGTTACTCTTTAGCGGGGGGGCCCAAAAACATTCAGTACTTC. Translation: CASSYSLAGGPKNIQYF.

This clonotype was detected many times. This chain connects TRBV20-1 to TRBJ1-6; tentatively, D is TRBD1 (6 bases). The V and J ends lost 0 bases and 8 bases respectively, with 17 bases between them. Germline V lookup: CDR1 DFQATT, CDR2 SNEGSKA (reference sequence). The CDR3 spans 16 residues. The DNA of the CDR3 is TGCAGTGCTAGAGATCGGCGGGCAGGGGTGGATTCACCCCTCCACTTT. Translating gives CSARDRRAGVDSPLHF.

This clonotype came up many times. CDR3 loop: CSARRRDTEAFF. DNA of the CDR3: TGCAGTGCTAGGAGACGGGACACTGAAGCTTTCTTT. The genes are TRBV20-1 and TRBJ1-1; D remains ambiguous. This CDR3 contains 12 residues. The germline V gene has CDR1 DFQATT and CDR2 SNEGSKA (reference sequence). V lost 3 bases and J 3 bases, leaving 8 bases between the germline ends.

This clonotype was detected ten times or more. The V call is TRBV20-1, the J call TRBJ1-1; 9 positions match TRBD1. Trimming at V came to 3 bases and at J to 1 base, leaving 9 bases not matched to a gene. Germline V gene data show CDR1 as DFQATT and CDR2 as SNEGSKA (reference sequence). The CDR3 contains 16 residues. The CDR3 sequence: CSASPKNRGPNTEAFF. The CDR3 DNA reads TGCAGTGCTAGTCCTAAGAACAGGGGGCCGAACACTGAAGCTTTCTTT.

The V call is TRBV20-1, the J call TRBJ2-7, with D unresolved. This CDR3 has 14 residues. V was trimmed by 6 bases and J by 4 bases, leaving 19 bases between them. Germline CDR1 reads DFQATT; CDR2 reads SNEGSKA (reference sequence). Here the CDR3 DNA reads TGCAGTGCCAGCCGGACCGGGCGTGCGTACGAGCAGTACTTC. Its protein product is CSASRTGRAYEQYF.

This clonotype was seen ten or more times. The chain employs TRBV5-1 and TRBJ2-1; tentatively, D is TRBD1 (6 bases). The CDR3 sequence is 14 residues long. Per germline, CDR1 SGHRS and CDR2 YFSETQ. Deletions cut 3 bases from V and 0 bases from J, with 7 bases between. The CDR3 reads CASSWDISYNEQFF. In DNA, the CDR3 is TGCGCCAGCAGCTGGGACATCTCCTACAATGAGCAGTTCTTC.

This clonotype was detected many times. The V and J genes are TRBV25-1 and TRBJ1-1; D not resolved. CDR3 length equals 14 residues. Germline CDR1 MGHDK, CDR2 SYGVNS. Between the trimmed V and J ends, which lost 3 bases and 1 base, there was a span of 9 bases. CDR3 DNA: TGTGCCAGCAGTGAGACTGGACGGAACACTGAAGCTTTCTTT. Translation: CASSETGRNTEAFF.

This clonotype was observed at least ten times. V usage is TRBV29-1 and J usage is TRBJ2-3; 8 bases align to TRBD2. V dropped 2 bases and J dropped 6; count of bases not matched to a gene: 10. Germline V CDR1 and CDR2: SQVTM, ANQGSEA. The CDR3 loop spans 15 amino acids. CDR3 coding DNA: TGCAGCGTTGAATTGATTAGCGGGGTCGGTGATACGCAGTATTTT. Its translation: CSVELISGVGDTQYF.

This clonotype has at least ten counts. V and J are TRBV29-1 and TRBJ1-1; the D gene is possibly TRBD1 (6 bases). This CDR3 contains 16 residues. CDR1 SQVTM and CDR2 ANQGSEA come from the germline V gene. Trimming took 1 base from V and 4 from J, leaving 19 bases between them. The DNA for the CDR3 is TGCAGCGTTGAAGGGATGACAGGCTTCCATCCCACTGAAGCTTTCTTT. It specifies CSVEGMTGFHPTEAFF.

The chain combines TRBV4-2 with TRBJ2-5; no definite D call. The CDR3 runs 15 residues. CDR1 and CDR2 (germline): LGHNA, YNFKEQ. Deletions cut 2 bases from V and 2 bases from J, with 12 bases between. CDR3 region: CASSQSLVEQETQYF. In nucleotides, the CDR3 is TGTGCCAGCAGCCAAAGTTTAGTGGAACAAGAGACCCAGTACTTC.

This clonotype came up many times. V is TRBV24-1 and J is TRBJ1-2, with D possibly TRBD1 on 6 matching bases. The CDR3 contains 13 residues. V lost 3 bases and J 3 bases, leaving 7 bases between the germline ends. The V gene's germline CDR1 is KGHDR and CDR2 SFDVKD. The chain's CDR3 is CATSDRTDYGYTF. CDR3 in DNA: TGTGCCACCAGTGATCGGACAGACTATGGCTACACCTTC.

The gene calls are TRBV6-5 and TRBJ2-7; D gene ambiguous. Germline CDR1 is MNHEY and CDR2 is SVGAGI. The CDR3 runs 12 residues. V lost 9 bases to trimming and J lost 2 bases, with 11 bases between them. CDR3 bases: TGTGCCAGATGGGAACGGCCCTACGAGCAGTACTTC. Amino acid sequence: CARWERPYEQYF.

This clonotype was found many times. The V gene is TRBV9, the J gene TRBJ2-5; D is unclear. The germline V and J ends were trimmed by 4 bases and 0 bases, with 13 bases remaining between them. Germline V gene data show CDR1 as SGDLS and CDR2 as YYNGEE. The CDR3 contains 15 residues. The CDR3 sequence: CASSPTGRDQETQYF. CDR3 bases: TGTGCCAGCAGCCCAACCGGACGGGACCAAGAGACCCAGTACTTC.

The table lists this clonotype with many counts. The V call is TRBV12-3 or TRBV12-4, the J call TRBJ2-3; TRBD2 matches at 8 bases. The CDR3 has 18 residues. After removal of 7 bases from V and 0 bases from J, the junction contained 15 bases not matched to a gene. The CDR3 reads CASTWGTSSSFSTDTQYF. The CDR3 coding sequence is TGTGCCAGCACCTGGGGGACTAGTTCCTCTTTTAGCACAGATACGCAGTATTTT.

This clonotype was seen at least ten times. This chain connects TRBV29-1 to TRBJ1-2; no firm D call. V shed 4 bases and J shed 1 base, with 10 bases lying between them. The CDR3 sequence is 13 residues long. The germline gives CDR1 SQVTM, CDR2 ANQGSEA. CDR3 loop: CSVANRGNYGYTF. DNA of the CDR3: TGCAGCGTTGCAAACCGGGGTAACTATGGCTACACCTTC.

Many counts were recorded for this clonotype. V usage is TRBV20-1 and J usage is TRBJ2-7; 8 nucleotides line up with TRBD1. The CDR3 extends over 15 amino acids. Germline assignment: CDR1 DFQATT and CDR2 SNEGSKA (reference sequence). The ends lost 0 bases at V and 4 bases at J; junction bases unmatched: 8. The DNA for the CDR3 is TGCAGTGCTAGAGAGAATCCGGGACAGGTTTACGAGCAGTACTTC. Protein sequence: CSARENPGQVYEQYF.

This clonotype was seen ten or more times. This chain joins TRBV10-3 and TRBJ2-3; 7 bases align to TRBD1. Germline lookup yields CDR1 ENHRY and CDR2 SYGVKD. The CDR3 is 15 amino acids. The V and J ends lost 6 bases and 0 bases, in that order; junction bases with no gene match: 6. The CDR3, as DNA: TGTGCCATCAGGGGACAGAAAACTAGCACAGATACGCAGTATTTT. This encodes CAIRGQKTSTDTQYF.

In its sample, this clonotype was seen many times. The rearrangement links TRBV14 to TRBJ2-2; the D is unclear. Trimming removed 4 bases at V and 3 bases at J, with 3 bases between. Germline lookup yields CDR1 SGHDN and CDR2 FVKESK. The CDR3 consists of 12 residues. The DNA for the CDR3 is TGTGCCAGCAGCCCCGACACCGGGGAGCTGTTTTTT. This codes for CASSPDTGELFF.

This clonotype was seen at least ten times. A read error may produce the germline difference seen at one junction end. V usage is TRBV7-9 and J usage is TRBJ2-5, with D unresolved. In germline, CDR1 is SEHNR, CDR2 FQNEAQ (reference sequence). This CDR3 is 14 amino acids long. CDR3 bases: TGTGCCAGCACCTTATCTGGGGTCGGAGAGACCCAGTACTTC. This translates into CASTLSGVGETQYF.

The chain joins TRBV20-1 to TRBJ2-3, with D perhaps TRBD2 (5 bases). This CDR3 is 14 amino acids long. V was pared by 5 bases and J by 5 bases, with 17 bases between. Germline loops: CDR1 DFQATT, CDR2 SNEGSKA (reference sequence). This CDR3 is CSAPTNAGRDTQYF. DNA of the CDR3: TGCAGTGCTCCGACTAACGCCGGCAGAGATACGCAGTATTTT.

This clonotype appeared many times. The CDR3 sequence: CASSTSSGAQETQYF. The CDR3 region has the DNA TGTGCCAGCAGTACCTCTAGCGGAGCTCAAGAGACCCAGTACTTC. The chain recombines TRBV12-3 or TRBV12-4 with TRBJ2-5, with 7 nucleotides matching TRBD2. The CDR3 covers 15 residues. The junction had 8 bases not matched to a gene; V was cut back by 5 bases and J by 2 bases.

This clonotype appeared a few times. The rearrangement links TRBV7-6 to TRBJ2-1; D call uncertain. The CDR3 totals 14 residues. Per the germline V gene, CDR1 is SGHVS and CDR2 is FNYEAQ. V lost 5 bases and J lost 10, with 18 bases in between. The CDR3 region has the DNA TGTGCCAGCAGCCCCCGCCGTACGGACGCAGAGCAGTTCTTC. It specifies CASSPRRTDAEQFF.

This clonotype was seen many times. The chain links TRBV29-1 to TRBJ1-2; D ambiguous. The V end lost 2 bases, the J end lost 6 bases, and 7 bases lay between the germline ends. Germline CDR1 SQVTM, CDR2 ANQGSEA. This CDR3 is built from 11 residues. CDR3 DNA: TGCAGCGTTGAACGGCAGGATGGCTACACCTTC. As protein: CSVERQDGYTF.

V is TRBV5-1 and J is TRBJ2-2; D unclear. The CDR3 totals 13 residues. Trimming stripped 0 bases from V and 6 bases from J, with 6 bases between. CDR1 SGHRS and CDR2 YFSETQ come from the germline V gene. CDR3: CASSLVGPGELFF. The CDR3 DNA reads TGCGCCAGCAGCTTGGTCGGCCCCGGGGAGCTGTTTTTT.